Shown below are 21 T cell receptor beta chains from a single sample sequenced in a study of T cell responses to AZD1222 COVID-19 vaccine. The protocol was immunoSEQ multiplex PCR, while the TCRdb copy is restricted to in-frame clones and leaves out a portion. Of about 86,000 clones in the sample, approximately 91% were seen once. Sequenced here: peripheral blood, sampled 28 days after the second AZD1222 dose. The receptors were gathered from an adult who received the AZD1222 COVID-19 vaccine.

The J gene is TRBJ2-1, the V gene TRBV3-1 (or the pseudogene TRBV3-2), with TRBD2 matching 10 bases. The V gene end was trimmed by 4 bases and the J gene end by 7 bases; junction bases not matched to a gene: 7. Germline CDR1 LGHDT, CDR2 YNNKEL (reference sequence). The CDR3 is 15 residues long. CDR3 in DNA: TGTGCCAGCAGCCTCCAGCGGGAGGGCCATAATGAGCAGTTCTTC. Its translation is CASSLQREGHNEQFF.

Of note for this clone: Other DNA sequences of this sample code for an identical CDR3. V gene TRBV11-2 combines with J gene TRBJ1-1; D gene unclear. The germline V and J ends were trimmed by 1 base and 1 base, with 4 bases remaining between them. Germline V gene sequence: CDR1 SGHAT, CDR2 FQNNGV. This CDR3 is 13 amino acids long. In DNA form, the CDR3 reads TGTGCCAGCAGCTTAGGGGAGAACACTGAAGCTTTCTTT. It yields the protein CASSLGENTEAFF.

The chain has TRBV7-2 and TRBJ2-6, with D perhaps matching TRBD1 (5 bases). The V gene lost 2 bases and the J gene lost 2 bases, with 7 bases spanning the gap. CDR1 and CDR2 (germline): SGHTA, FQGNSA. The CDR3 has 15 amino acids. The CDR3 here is CASSLSRAGANVLTF. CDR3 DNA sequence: TGTGCCAGCAGCTTAAGCAGGGCTGGGGCCAACGTCCTGACTTTC.

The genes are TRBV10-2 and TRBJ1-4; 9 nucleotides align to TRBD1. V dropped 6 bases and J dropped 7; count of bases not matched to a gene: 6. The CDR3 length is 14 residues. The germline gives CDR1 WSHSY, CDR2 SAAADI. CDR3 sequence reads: CASRGTGWSEKLFF. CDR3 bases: TGCGCCAGCAGGGGGACAGGGTGGAGTGAAAAACTGTTTTTT.

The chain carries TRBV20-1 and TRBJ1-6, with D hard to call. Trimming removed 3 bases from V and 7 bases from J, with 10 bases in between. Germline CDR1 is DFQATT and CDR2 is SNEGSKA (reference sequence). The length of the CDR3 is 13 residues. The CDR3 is CSASKERNSPLHF. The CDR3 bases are TGCAGTGCTAGTAAGGAACGGAATTCACCCCTCCACTTT.

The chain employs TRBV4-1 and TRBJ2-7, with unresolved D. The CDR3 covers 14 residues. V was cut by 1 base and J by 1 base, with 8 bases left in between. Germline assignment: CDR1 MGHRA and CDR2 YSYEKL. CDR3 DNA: TGCGCCAGCAGCCAAGCCCCATCATCCTACGAGCAGTACTTC. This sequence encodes CASSQAPSSYEQYF.

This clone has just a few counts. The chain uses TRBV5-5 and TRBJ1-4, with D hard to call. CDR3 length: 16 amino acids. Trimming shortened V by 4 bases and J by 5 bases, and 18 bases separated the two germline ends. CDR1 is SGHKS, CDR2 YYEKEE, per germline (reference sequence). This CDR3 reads CASSPRLGSLNEKLFF. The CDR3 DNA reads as TGTGCCAGCAGCCCCCGCTTGGGCAGTCTAAATGAAAAACTGTTTTTT.

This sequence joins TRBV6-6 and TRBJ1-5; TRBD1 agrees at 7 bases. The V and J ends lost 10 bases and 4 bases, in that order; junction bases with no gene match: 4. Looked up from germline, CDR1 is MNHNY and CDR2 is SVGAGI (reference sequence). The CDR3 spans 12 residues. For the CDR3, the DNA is TGTGCCACCACACAGGGGAATCAGCCCCAGCATTTT. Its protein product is CATTQGNQPQHF.

The CDR3 DNA follows: TGCGCCACCCGACTAGCGGAGTTGGGGGAGCAGTACTTC. As protein: CATRLAELGEQYF. The chain recombines TRBV5-1 with TRBJ2-7; 9 nucleotides align to TRBD2. Germline V CDR1 and CDR2: SGHRS, YFSETQ. This CDR3 comprises 13 residues. V shed 9 bases, J shed 7 bases, and the junction held 11 bases outside the gene matches.

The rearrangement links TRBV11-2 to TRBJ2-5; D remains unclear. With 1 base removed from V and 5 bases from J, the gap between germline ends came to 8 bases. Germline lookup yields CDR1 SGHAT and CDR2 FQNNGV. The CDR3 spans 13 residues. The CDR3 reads CASSLGYLETQYF. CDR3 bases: TGTGCCAGCAGCTTAGGGTATTTGGAGACCCAGTACTTC.

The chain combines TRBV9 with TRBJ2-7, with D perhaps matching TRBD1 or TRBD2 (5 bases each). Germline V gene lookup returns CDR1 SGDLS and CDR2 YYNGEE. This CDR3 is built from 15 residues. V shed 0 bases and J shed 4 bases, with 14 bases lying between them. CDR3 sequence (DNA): TGTGCCAGCAGCGTAGGAGGGACGGAGATTTACGAGCAGTACTTC. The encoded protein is CASSVGGTEIYEQYF.

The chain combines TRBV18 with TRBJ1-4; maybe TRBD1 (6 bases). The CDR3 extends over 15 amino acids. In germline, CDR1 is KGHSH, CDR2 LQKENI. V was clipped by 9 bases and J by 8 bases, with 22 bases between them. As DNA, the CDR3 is TGTGCCAGTTCCAAGCAGGGGACGGGACAAGAAAAACTGTTTTTT. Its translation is CASSKQGTGQEKLFF.

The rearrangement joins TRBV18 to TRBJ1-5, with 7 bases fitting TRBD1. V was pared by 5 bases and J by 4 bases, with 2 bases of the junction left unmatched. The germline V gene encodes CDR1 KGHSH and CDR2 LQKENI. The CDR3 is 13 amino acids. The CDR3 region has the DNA TGTGCCAGCTCAGACAGGGCAAATCAGCCCCAGCATTTT. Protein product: CASSDRANQPQHF.

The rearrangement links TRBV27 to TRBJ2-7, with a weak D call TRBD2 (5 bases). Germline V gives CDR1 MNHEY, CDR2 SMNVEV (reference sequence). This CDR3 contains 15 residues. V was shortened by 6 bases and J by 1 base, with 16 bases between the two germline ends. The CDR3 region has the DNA TGTGCCAGCAGCTCTTTCAGCGGACTTTCCTACGAGCAGTACTTC. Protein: CASSSFSGLSYEQYF.

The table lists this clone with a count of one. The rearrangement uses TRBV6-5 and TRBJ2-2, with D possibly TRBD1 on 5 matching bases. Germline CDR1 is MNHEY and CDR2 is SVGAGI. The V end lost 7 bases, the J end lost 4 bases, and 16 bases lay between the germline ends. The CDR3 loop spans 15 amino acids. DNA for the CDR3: TGTGCCAGCACCCAAAACAGGTTGGGCACCGGGGAGCTGTTTTTT. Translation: CASTQNRLGTGELFF.

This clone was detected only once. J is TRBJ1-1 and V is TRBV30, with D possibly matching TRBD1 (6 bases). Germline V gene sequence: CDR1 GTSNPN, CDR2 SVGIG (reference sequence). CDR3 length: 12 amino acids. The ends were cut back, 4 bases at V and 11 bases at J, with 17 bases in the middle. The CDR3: CAWTVTQGSAFF. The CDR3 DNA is TGTGCCTGGACTGTAACCCAGGGGAGCGCTTTCTTT.

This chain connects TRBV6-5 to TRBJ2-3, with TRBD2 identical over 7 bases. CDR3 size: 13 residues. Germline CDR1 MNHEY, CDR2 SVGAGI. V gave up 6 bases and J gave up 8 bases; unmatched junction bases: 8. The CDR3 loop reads CASSGRDYLTQYF. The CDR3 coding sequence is TGTGCCAGCAGCGGCCGGGACTACCTTACGCAGTATTTT.

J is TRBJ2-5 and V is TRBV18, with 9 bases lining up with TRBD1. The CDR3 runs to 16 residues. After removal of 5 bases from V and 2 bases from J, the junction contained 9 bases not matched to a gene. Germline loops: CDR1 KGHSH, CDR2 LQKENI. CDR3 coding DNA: TGTGCCAGCTCATACGGGACAGGGTTTGGGCAAGAGACCCAGTACTTC. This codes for CASSYGTGFGQETQYF. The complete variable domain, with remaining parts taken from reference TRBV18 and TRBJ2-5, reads NAGVMQNPRHLVRRRGQEARLRCSPMKGHSHVYWYRQLPEEGLKFMVYLQKENIIDESGMPKERFSAEFPKEGPSILRIQQVVRGDSAAYFCASSYGTGFGQETQYFGPGTRLLVL.

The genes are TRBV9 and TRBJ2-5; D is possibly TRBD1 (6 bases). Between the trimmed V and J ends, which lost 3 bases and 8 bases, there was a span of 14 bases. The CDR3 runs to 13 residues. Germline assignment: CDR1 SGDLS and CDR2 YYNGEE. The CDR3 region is CASSEGVKFTQYF. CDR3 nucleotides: TGTGCCAGCAGCGAGGGGGTCAAGTTCACCCAGTACTTC. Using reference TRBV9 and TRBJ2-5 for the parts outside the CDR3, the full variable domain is DSGVTQTPKHLITATGQRVTLRCSPRSGDLSVYWYQQSLDQGLQFLIQYYNGEERAKGNILERFSAQQFPDLHSELNLSSLELGDSALYFCASSEGVKFTQYFGPGTRLLVL.

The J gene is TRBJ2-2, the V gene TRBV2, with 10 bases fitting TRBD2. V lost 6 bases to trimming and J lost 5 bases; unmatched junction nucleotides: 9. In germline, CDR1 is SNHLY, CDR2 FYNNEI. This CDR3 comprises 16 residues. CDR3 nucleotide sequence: TGTGCCAGCAGGACCTTAGCGGGAGGTGGAACCGGGGAGCTGTTTTTT. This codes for CASRTLAGGGTGELFF. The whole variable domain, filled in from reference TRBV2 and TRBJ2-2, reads EPEVTQTPSHQVTQMGQEVILRCVPISNHLYFYWYRQILGQKVEFLVSFYNNEISEKSEIFDDQFSVERPDGSNFTLKIRSTKLEDSAMYFCASRTLAGGGTGELFFGEGSRLTVL.

CDR3 amino acids: CASSQEVLAGGHEQFF. The CDR3 bases are TGTGCCAGCAGCCAAGAGGTACTAGCGGGAGGCCATGAGCAGTTCTTC. The chain links TRBV4-2 to TRBJ2-1, with 12 bases fitting TRBD2. Germline V gives CDR1 LGHNA, CDR2 YNFKEQ. V was clipped by 0 bases and J by 8 bases; unmatched bases: 5. The CDR3 is made up of 16 amino acids.